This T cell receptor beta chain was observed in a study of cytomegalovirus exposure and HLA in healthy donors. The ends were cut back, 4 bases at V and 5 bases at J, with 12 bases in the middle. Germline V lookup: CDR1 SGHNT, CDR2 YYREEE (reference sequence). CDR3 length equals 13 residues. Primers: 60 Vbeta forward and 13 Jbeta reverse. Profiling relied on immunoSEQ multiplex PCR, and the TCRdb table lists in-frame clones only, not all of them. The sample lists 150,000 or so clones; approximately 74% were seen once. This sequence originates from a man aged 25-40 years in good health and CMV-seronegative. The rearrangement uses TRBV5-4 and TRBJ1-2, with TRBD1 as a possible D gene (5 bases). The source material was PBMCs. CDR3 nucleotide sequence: TGTGCCAGCAGCCGAGACAGCACATATGGCTACACCTTC. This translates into CASSRDSTYGYTF.